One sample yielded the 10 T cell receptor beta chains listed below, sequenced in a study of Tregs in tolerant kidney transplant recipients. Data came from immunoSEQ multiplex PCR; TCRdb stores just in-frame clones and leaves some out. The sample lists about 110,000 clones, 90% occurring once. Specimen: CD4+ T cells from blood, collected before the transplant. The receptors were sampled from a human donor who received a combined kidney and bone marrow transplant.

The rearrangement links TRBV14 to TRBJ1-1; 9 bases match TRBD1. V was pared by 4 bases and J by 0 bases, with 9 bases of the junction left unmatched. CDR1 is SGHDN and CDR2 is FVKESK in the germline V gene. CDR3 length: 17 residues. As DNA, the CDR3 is TGTGCCAGCAGCCCTCGACGGACAGGGGTGGTGAACACTGAAGCTTTCTTT. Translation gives CASSPRRTGVVNTEAFF. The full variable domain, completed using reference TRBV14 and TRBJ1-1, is EAGVTQFPSHSVIEKGQTVTLRCDPISGHDNLYWYRRVMGKEIKFLLHFVKESKQDESGMPNNRFLAERTGGTYSTLKVQPAELEDSGVYFCASSPRRTGVVNTEAFFGQGTRLTVV.

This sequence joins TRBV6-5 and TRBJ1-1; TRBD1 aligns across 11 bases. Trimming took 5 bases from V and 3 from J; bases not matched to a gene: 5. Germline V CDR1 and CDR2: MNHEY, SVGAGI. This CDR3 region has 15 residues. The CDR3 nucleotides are TGTGCCAGCAGTCCGGGGACAGGGGGGGACACTGAAGCTTTCTTT. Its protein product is CASSPGTGGDTEAFF.

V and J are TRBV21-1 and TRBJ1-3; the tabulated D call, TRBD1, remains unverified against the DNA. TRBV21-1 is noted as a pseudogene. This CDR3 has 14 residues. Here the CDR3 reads CASSKDPGANTIYF. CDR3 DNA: TGTGCCAGCAGCAAAGATCCAGGCGCAAACACCATATATTTT.

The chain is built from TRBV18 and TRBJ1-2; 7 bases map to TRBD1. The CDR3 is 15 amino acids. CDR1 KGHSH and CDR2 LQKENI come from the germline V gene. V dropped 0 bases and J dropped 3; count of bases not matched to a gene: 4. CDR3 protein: CASSPPGRGHYGYTF. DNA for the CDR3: TGTGCCAGCTCACCACCCGGAAGGGGGCACTATGGCTACACCTTC.

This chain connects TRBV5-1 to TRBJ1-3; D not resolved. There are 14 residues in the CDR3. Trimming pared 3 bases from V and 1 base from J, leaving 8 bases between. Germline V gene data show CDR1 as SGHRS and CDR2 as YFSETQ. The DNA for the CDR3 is TGCGCCAGCAGCTCCACCGGTTCTGGAAACACCATATATTTT. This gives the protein CASSSTGSGNTIYF.

The DNA of the CDR3 is TGTGCCGGGGGGTACCAGGGTATCACTGGGGCCAACGTCCTGACTTTC. Its protein product is CAGGYQGITGANVLTF. The V and J genes are TRBV2 and TRBJ2-6; D possibly corresponds to TRBD2 (6 bases). Per the germline V gene, CDR1 is SNHLY and CDR2 is FYNNEI. The CDR3 has 16 amino acids. V was pared by 11 bases and J by 2 bases, with 19 bases between.

The CDR3 nucleotides read TGTGCCAGCTCCCGGGACAGGGTGTACGAGCAGTACTTC. Residues: CASSRDRVYEQYF. The V and J genes are TRBV18 and TRBJ2-7; 9 positions match TRBD1. The trim removed 6 bases at V and 4 bases at J, leaving 4 bases unmatched. From germline, CDR1 is KGHSH and CDR2 LQKENI. This CDR3 region has 13 residues.

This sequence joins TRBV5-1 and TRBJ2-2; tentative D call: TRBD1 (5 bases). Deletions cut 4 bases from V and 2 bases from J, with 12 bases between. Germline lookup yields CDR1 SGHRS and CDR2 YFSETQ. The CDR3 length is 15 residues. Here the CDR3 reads CASSHTQGNTGELFF. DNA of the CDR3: TGCGCCAGCAGCCATACGCAGGGAAACACCGGGGAGCTGTTTTTT.

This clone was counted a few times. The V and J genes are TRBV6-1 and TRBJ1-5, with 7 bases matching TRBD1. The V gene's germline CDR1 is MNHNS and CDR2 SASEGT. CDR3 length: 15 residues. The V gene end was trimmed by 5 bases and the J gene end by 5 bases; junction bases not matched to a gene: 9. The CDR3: CASSTWTGFYQPQHF. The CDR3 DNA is TGTGCCAGCAGTACCTGGACAGGATTCTATCAGCCCCAGCATTTT.

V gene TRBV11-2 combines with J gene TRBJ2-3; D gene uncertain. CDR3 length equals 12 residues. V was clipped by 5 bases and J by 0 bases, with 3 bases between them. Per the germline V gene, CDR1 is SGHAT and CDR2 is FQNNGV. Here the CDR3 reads CASSHSTDTQYF. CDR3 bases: TGTGCCAGCAGCCATAGCACAGATACGCAGTATTTT.